The present T cell receptor beta chain was sequenced within a study of CD8 T cells in Susac syndrome. Study-level background: About 6 sequenced Susac syndrome patients had clinically active disease, while about 8 were in remission.

Roughly 0.5 to 1 ug RNA was reverse transcribed with random hexamers. MiXCR, run by TCRdb on the immunoSEQ multiplex PCR reads, gives a single entry per CDR3 protein. The sample includes around 230,000 distinct CDR3 sequences, almost 97% of them seen just once. CDR1 is DFQATT, CDR2 SNEGSKA, per germline (reference sequence). V lost 4 bases and J 0 bases, leaving 14 bases between the germline ends. The CDR3 is made up of 15 amino acids. This clonotype was seen only once. Recently defined diagnostic criteria classed the Susac syndrome patients as definite or probable. The sequence came from a human donor with Susac syndrome. V gene TRBV20-1 combines with J gene TRBJ2-3; D is possibly TRBD1 (6 bases). The sample consisted of CD4+ T cells from PBMCs. The chain's CDR3 is CSATNRATSTDTQYF. CDR3 coding DNA: TGCAGTGCTACTAACAGGGCAACTAGCACAGATACGCAGTATTTT.